Below, one T cell receptor beta chain is given with its context. The antigen is not known. This sample was taken from a study of CD8+CD57+ T cells in acquired aplastic anemia. Findings and caveats of the study: About 30 CD8+ CDR3 sequences occurred in both the patients and the controls.

Template material for TCR beta VDJ and CDR3 profiling consisted of genomic DNA. TCRdb recomputed calls from the reads with MiXCR, one row per CDR3 protein. Of about 180,000 distinct CDR3 sequences listed, 50% to 65% are singletons. Individuals selected for sequencing had exhibited CD8+CD57+ cell expansion on flow cytometry. Every patient was diagnosed with severe acquired aplastic anemia. There was no therapy given to any patient before the blood sampling took place. This sequence was found in a human donor with aplastic anemia. Material: sorted CD4+, CD8+, or CD8+CD57+ T cells (not recorded which) from PBMCs.

As DNA, the CDR3 is TGTGCCAGCAGGGGACAGGGAAGCGGGGACATTCAGTACTTC. This sequence encodes CASRGQGSGDIQYF. The chain joins TRBV10-3 to TRBJ2-4, with 9 bases aligning to TRBD1. CDR3 size: 14 residues. V dropped 10 bases and J dropped 8; count of bases not matched to a gene: 12. Germline CDR1 ENHRY, CDR2 SYGVKD.